This T cell receptor (beta chain) stems from a study of early T cells in non-severe SARS-CoV-2 infection. The V gene lost 6 bases and the J gene lost 0 bases, with 13 bases spanning the gap. This CDR3 comprises 14 residues. Germline V gene lookup returns CDR1 DFQATT and CDR2 SNEGSKA (reference sequence). The TCR library protocol attached unique molecular identifiers to the individual cDNA molecules. TCRdb independently ran MiXCR on the 5' RACE reads; one entry per CDR3 protein. The table includes tens of thousands of distinct CDR3 sequences, about 11% detected once. This clonotype was recorded a few times.

The sequences come from whole blood, collected at baseline. The chain combines TRBV20-1 with TRBJ2-3; the D is unclear. The clonotype was recovered from an adult who was a healthcare worker with PCR-confirmed SARS-CoV-2 infection or an uninfected control (not recorded which). The CDR3 reads CSALETTSTDTQYF. As DNA, the CDR3 is TGCAGTGCGTTGGAGACGACTAGCACAGATACGCAGTATTTT.